These 20 T cell receptor beta chains were sequenced from one sample in a study of T cell responses to AZD1222 COVID-19 vaccine. Profiling relied on immunoSEQ multiplex PCR, and the TCRdb table lists in-frame clones only, not all of them. The sample carries fewer than 110,000 clones, around 90% recorded once. The material sequenced was peripheral blood, taken on day 0 of AZD1222 vaccination. Every receptor here comes from an adult in good health.

V and J are TRBV3-1 (or the pseudogene TRBV3-2) and TRBJ1-1; TRBD1 is a possible D gene (6 bases). There are 12 residues in the CDR3. V was pared by 1 base and J by 12 bases, with 12 bases between. Germline values: CDR1 LGHDT, CDR2 YNNKEL (reference sequence). The CDR3 DNA is TGTGCCAGCAGCCAAGTCGGGGGCTTAACTTTCTTT. Protein sequence: CASSQVGGLTFF.

The V and J genes are TRBV5-6 and TRBJ2-7, with a possible D match to TRBD1 (6 bases). This CDR3 is 14 amino acids long. The V gene lost 4 bases and the J gene lost 3 bases, with 14 bases spanning the gap. Germline lookup yields CDR1 SGHDT and CDR2 YYEEEE. CDR3 DNA sequence: TGTGCCAGCAGCCGACAGGCCCAGTTCTACGAGCAGTACTTC. Its protein is CASSRQAQFYEQYF.

The chain has TRBV19 and TRBJ2-1; 10 positions agree with TRBD2. CDR3 size: 15 residues. Germline lookup yields CDR1 LNHDA and CDR2 SQIVND (reference sequence). V lost 1 base and J lost 6; bases outside the gene matches: 3. CDR3 DNA: TGTGCCAGTAGTATAGGACTAGCGGGCCGCAATGAGCAGTTCTTC. This sequence encodes CASSIGLAGRNEQFF.

This chain joins TRBV5-6 and TRBJ2-1, with 11 positions matching TRBD2. The CDR3 is 16 residues long. CDR1 is SGHDT, CDR2 YYEEEE, per germline. The trim removed 4 bases at V and 6 bases at J, leaving 9 bases unmatched. The chain's CDR3 is CASSRTTSGSFNEQFF. The CDR3 region has the DNA TGTGCCAGCAGCAGAACTACTAGCGGGAGTTTCAATGAGCAGTTCTTC.

CDR3 residues: CASSLLSGTSNQPQHF. DNA of the CDR3: TGTGCCAGCAGTTTACTTTCGGGGACGAGCAATCAGCCCCAGCATTTT. The chain has TRBV27 and TRBJ1-5, with D possibly TRBD1 on 5 matching bases. Trimming cost V 2 bases and J 1 base, with 12 bases left between them. Germline CDR1 is MNHEY and CDR2 is SMNVEV (reference sequence). The CDR3 is 16 amino acids.

V and J are TRBV7-3 and TRBJ1-6; D remains unclear. Looked up from germline, CDR1 is SGHTA and CDR2 is FQGTGA. This CDR3 spans 14 amino acids. V shed 3 bases and J shed 7 bases, with 10 bases lying between them. CDR3 sequence: CASSLYQGNSPLHF. CDR3 nucleotides: TGTGCCAGCAGCTTGTATCAAGGGAATTCACCCCTCCACTTT.

This chain links TRBV28 with TRBJ2-5; tentative D call: TRBD2 (6 bases). The CDR3 has 13 amino acids. The germline V gene encodes CDR1 MDHEN and CDR2 SYDVKM. V lost 2 bases, J lost 4 bases, and 8 bases lay in between. DNA for the CDR3: TGTGCCAGCAGTTTACTAGCGACAGAGACCCAGTACTTC. This encodes CASSLLATETQYF.

The rearrangement links TRBV7-8 to TRBJ2-7; TRBD2 aligns across 8 bases. This CDR3 comprises 15 residues. V dropped 6 bases and J dropped 7; count of bases not matched to a gene: 14. Looked up from germline, CDR1 is SGHVS and CDR2 is FQNEAQ. CDR3 bases: TGTGCCAGCAGGGCTAACAGAGCGGGAGTCAGGGAGCAGTACTTC. Translating it yields CASRANRAGVREQYF.

V and J are TRBV10-1 and TRBJ1-2; no firm D call. The germline V gene has CDR1 WNHNN and CDR2 SYGVQD (reference sequence). The CDR3 runs to 12 residues. The ends were cut back, 4 bases at V and 2 bases at J, with 5 bases in the middle. CDR3 protein: CASSGPNYGYTF. For the CDR3, the DNA is TGCGCCAGCAGTGGACCGAACTATGGCTACACCTTC.

CDR3 DNA: TGTGCCAGCAGCCAAGTGTCAGGGGCCCCCTATGGCTACACCTTC. This encodes CASSQVSGAPYGYTF. The J gene is TRBJ1-2, the V gene TRBV3-1 (or the pseudogene TRBV3-2); D may be TRBD1 (6 bases). The CDR3 is 15 amino acids. Germline CDR1 LGHDT, CDR2 YNNKEL (reference sequence). Trimming pared 1 base from V and 4 bases from J, leaving 13 bases between.

The CDR3, as DNA: TGTGCCAGCATTCGGGACAGGGGAGGCTCACCCCTCCACTTT. Encoded protein: CASIRDRGGSPLHF. This chain connects TRBV2 to TRBJ1-6; TRBD1 agrees at 10 bases. Trimming cost V 7 bases and J 10 bases; bases outside gene matches: 7. The CDR3 has 14 residues. Germline V CDR1 and CDR2: SNHLY, FYNNEI.

By sample fraction, this clone is medium-sized. The chain employs TRBV3-1 (or the pseudogene TRBV3-2) and TRBJ2-3, with TRBD1 identical over 8 bases. This CDR3 contains 17 residues. V dropped 1 base and J dropped 1; count of bases not matched to a gene: 7. The germline CDR1 and CDR2 sequences are LGHDT and YNNKEL (reference sequence). Written as DNA, the CDR3 is TGTGCCAGCAGCCAAGTGGTCCCGGGACAGGGCACAGATACGCAGTATTTT. Amino acids: CASSQVVPGQGTDTQYF.

V gene TRBV2 combines with J gene TRBJ1-4; D may be TRBD1 (6 bases). Per the germline V gene, CDR1 is SNHLY and CDR2 is FYNNEI. There are 14 residues in the CDR3. Between the trimmed V and J ends, which lost 7 bases and 4 bases, there was a span of 13 bases. Here the CDR3 DNA reads TGTGCCAGCACTAGGGACACCGGTAATGAAAAACTGTTTTTT. It specifies CASTRDTGNEKLFF.

The chain recombines TRBV12-3 or TRBV12-4 with TRBJ2-7; either TRBD1 or TRBD2 may supply D (5 bases each). Deletions cut 9 bases from V and 0 bases from J, with 9 bases between. The CDR3 is 12 amino acids. CDR3 DNA: TGTGCCAGTACCGGGGCCTCCTACGAGCAGTACTTC. It encodes CASTGASYEQYF.

Details on this clone: This specimen includes other DNA sequences encoding the same CDR3. The chain joins TRBV5-4 to TRBJ2-5, with 9 bases identical to TRBD1. Looked up from germline, CDR1 is SGHNT and CDR2 is YYREEE (reference sequence). With V trimmed by 2 bases and J by 4 bases, 3 bases remained unmatched. The CDR3 spans 14 residues. The CDR3 protein is CASSLQGAGETQYF. In DNA form, the CDR3 reads TGTGCCAGCAGCTTACAGGGGGCCGGAGAGACCCAGTACTTC.

This clone was picked up a small number of times. The gene calls are TRBV19 and TRBJ2-7, with 12 bases aligning to TRBD1. Unmatched junction bases numbered 6, after V lost 7 bases and J lost 2 bases. The CDR3 runs 15 residues. Germline V gene data show CDR1 as LNHDA and CDR2 as SQIVND (reference sequence). CDR3 sequence reads: CASTSGTGGTYEQYF. The DNA of the CDR3 is TGTGCCAGTACCTCCGGGACAGGGGGCACCTACGAGCAGTACTTC.

This sequence joins TRBV6-2 or TRBV6-3 and TRBJ1-6; TRBD1 aligns across 10 bases. V was clipped by 4 bases and J by 8 bases; unmatched bases: 5. This CDR3 has 15 residues. The germline V gene encodes CDR1 MNHEY and CDR2 SVGEGT. The CDR3 sequence: CASSFRTGGYSPLHF. The CDR3, as DNA: TGTGCCAGCAGTTTCCGGACAGGGGGTTATTCACCCCTCCACTTT.

J is TRBJ1-2 and V is TRBV10-3, with no clear D. V lost 10 bases and J lost 8, with 20 bases in between. The CDR3 consists of 13 residues. Per the germline V gene, CDR1 is ENHRY and CDR2 is SYGVKD. The CDR3 protein is CATKDTNEAGYTF. CDR3 DNA sequence: TGTGCCACCAAAGACACGAACGAAGCGGGCTACACCTTC.

V and J are TRBV19 and TRBJ2-3, with 12 positions matching TRBD2. CDR3 length: 18 residues. Germline V gene data show CDR1 as LNHDA and CDR2 as SQIVND (reference sequence). The V segment lost 3 bases and the J segment 2 bases; nucleotides outside the gene matches: 9. CDR3 sequence reads: CASSMTSGGTRPTDTQYF. CDR3 sequence (DNA): TGTGCCAGTAGTATGACTAGCGGGGGAACCAGGCCCACAGATACGCAGTATTTT.

This clone was detected only a few times. The chain has TRBV28 and TRBJ1-5; 8 bases agree with TRBD1. The CDR3 is 15 amino acids. V lost 3 bases, J lost 1 base, and 2 bases stayed unmatched. The V gene's germline CDR1 is MDHEN and CDR2 SYDVKM. The CDR3 bases are TGTGCCAGCAGTTTCTACAGGGGGAGCAATCAGCCCCAGCATTTT. It specifies CASSFYRGSNQPQHF. The whole variable domain, filled in from reference TRBV28 and TRBJ1-5, reads DVKVTQSSRYLVKRTGEKVFLECVQDMDHENMFWYRQDPGLGLRLIYFSYDVKMKEKGDIPEGYSVSREKKERFSLILESASTNQTSMYLCASSFYRGSNQPQHFGDGTRLSIL.